This T cell receptor (beta chain) was sequenced during a study of T-cell memory formation after mild COVID-19 (dated by TCRdb to the early 2020s). Background for the entire study: TCR sequence clusters from the two donors were found to be largely donor specific. Two young, previously healthy adult volunteers, one female and one male, were included in the cohort. In a couple of donors, T-cell clones that expanded and contracted after mild COVID-19 were tracked by sequencing TCRalpha and TCRbeta repertoires over time.

Sequenced on an Illumina NovaSeq 6000. TCRalpha and TCRbeta cDNA libraries were built by 5'RACE with constant-segment primers, adding sample barcodes and unique molecular identifiers. Trizol reagent was used to extract RNA from every sample. The libraries were amplified in two PCR steps, and the second step added a second sample barcode and Illumina TruSeq adapters. Sequencing of the libraries was done on an Illumina NovaSeq, producing 2 x 150 bp paired-end reads. The published analysis was carried out like this. Reads were demultiplexed and collapsed into UMI-guided consensus sequences with migec v1.2.7. Using mixcr v2.1.11, the UMI consensuses were aligned to TRA and TRB V and J templates and assembled into clonotypes. A clonotype was counted as expanded or contracted only when both edgeR and NoisET called the clonotype significant, with the noise models trained on biological replicates. edgeR calls used a false discovery rate-adjusted p below 0.01 and a log2 fold-change threshold of 1. PCA with hierarchical clustering of max-normalized trajectories of the 1000 most abundant clonotypes was used as exploratory dynamics analysis. Each responding clone was given a CD4 or CD8 phenotype based on the CD4+ and CD8+ repertoires, which had been sequenced separately. TCRdb's own reprocessing of the public reads used fastp at Q25 and MiXCR and kept productive beta chains. Rows are unified per CDR3 protein, each entry keeping the most common DNA and genes. TCRdb's processing, not the study's, gives the V and J calls here. The sample profile shows around 470,000 distinct CDR3 sequences; 15% to 20% of them were found once. The top ten clones comprise around 8% of the sample.

To note about this clonotype: Its recognized antigen is unknown. Per-base quality was not reported, and no clone a single base away is much larger than it.

Reading from cysteine to phenylalanine, the CDR3 counts 16 amino acids. Here the CDR3 DNA is all that survives: 48 bases in frame from base 1. Trimming costs V 3 bases and J 1 base, and their ends lie 16 bases apart. The germline V gene (reference sequence) specifies SEHNR as CDR1 and FQNEAQ as CDR2. Overall results and qualifications from the work: The study covered only a couple of mild cases, and larger cohorts including severe cases with pre-infection samples were considered necessary. Some responding clones were detected in pre-infection memory, suggesting pre-existing cross-reactive memory T cells joined the SARS-CoV-2 response. Contracting CD4+ clones were located mainly in the CM and EM memory subsets, whereas CD8+ clones were found to be enriched in EMRA. Clones that contracted from day 15 to 85 showed balanced CD4/CD8 phenotypes, whereas a second wave of clones that expanded from day 15 to 37 leaned towards CD4+. SARS-CoV-2 specificity was not confirmed for the second-wave clones peaking on day 37.

Ficoll-Paque density gradient centrifugation was used to isolate PBMCs. Sequenced sample: PBMCs or a T cell subset sorted from them (not recorded which). The clonotype originates from an adult woman who had mild COVID-19 (a few samples of this study predate the infection). The sample titles of this study are shuffled in the database, so cell type and time point are left out; the donor was told from shared clones. The sequence links TRBV7-9 to TRBJ2-7; the D region possibly corresponds to TRBD2 (6 bases align). The CDR3 protein: CASSLGHGGLSYEQYF. The nucleotide sequence reads TGTGCCAGCAGCTTGGGGCACGGGGGACTTTCCTACGAGCAGTACTTC.